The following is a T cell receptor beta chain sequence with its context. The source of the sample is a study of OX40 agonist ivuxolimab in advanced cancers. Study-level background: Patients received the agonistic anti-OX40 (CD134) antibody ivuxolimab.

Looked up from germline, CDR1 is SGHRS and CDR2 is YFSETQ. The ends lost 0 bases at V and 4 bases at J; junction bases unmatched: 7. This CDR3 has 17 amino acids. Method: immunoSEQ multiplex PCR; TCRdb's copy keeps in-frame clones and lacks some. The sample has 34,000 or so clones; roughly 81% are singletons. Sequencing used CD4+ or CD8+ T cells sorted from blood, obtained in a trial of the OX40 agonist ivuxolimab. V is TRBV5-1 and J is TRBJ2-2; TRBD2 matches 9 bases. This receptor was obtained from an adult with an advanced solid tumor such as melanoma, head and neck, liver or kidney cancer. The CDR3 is CASSLAGGGAPTGELFF. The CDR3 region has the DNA TGCGCCAGCAGCTTGGCTGGCGGGGGGGCCCCCACCGGGGAGCTGTTTTTT.